This TCR beta chain was retrieved from a study of cytomegalovirus exposure and HLA in healthy donors (dated by TCRdb to 2016 to 2017). About the study as a whole: An earlier analysis of fewer than 750 of the donors reported around 280 Gb of sequence data and 95 million to 130 million unique TCR beta sequences obtained from some 200 million T cells. An early release covering roughly 600 HLA-typed donors comprised 250 to 350 gigabases of sequencing data and roughly 85 million unique TCR sequences. Of the 300 to 500 genotyped donors, 80% to 90% were placed in the genetic ancestry cluster associated with self-reported Caucasian donors. The study aimed to test whether signatures of past pathogen exposure could be identified by cataloging public T cell receptors. The study profiled the T cell repertoires of around 700 subjects by immunosequencing and related them to cytomegalovirus serostatus. Along with the approximately 650-subject first cohort, a separate validation cohort of some 130 different subjects was used. High-throughput TCR immunosequencing, statistical association of individual TCRs with disease status, and machine learning were combined to predict cytomegalovirus infection status. In a later analysis, previously published TCR beta repertoires from hundreds of donors were re-analyzed and high-resolution HLA genotyping was added so that TCR occurrence patterns could be studied. Rather than using new phenotypic data, the later analysis identified candidate immune exposures from TCR beta sequences and from how often those sequences occurred across donors. An earlier analysis of several hundred of the donors applied high-throughput TCR beta sequencing to assess whether each TCR beta V gene segment acted as functional or pseudogenic. Donor age, sex, ethnicity and CMV serostatus were collected together with the repertoire data. In a later genetic analysis, genome-wide SNP genotypes for about three fifths of the roughly 670 donors were used, and that subset was treated as a discovery cohort. All discovery cohort repertoires had been generated using a single sequencing platform. Both class I and class II loci were covered by HLA typing, at four-digit resolution. The number of typed donors differed by locus: 629-630 for A, B, C, DRB1 and DQB1; 500 to 550 for DQA1; around 610 for DPA1; and around 450 for DPB1. About five DR-DQ haplotypes were treated as single units for association and clustering because of strong linkage in the cohort. Across some 400 genotyped donors of the cohort, an average of 235,054 unique TCR beta nucleotide sequences per donor were sequenced, and around 19% of those sequences were non-productive.

To note about this clone: It lacks a known antigen. No base quality information exists; no much larger clone differs at one position.

The cohort was made up of 500 to 800 healthy bone marrow donors. At the time of sampling, all cohort members were nominally healthy, though unrecorded immune exposures were likely present. The donor tested CMV seronegative and was one of the 352 seronegative cohort members. A peripheral blood sample was collected from each donor, and TCR beta sequencing was performed on peripheral blood mononuclear cells. Genomic DNA extraction from the blood cell samples was performed with the Qiagen DNeasy Blood Extraction Kit. The library relied on the immunoSEQ multiplex PCR assay. For the multiplex PCR, a mixture combining 60 forward primers for TCR Vbeta segments and 13 reverse primers for TCR Jbeta segments was used. A multiplex PCR assay on genomic DNA amplified the CDR3 region of rearranged TCR beta genes. Amplified TCR beta libraries were sequenced as 87-base-pair reads on the Illumina HiSeq System. Processing in the source paper ran as follows. Across the 670 or so repertoires, a later analysis counted 75 million to 90 million unique TCR beta chains, 9.5 million to 12 million of which were shared by at least two donors. To remove PCR and sequencing errors, raw reads were error-corrected and collapsed into unique sequences using a nearest-neighbor algorithm that merged closely related sequences. To assign V, D and J gene segments, CDR3 sequences were aligned to IMGT reference sequences. For a sequence to be retained, at least a six-nucleotide match to both a V gene segment and a J gene segment was required. Rearrangements were classified as productive when the CDR3 lacked stop codons and remained in frame with V and J, and all other rearrangements were classified as non-productive. Following IMGT convention, CDR3 was defined as the stretch from the second conserved V-encoded cysteine to the conserved J-encoded phenylalanine. In an earlier analysis of around 640 of the donors, sequences lacking an unambiguous match to a single V gene segment were excluded. In an earlier analysis of 450 to 700 of the donors, V segments were called functional above 56.7% productive rearrangements and were called segregating when the between-donor standard deviation exceeded 5%. A statistical classification framework was built for diagnosing cytomegalovirus status from the catalog of TCR beta chain sequences. In a later analysis, V and J genes were assigned by comparing TCR nucleotide sequences against IMGT/GENE-DB human TR gene sequences. Using the TCRdist pipeline, a later analysis assigned CDR3 sequences along with most-parsimonious VDJ recombination scenarios. A later analysis defined each TCR beta chain by its CDR3 amino acid sequence plus V-gene family, and excluded reads lacking a unique V-gene family. In a later analysis, some 600 highly shared, low-generation-probability nucleotide sequences were removed to address suspected cross-contamination and a sequencing artifact. For each public chain, a later analysis derived a clonal expansion index from normalized ranks of inferred template counts within each repertoire. A later analysis computed generation probabilities with a VDJ recombination model fitted to out-of-frame rearrangements, and checked the results against IGoR. In a later analysis, TCR-TCR, TCR-HLA and TCR-CMV co-occurrence was scored with hypergeometric tests, and a repertoire-size bias correction was applied to TCR pairs. A later analysis estimated false discovery rates by permuting HLA or CMV assignments 20 times. In a later analysis, co-occurring TCRs were grouped using DBSCAN, with TCRdist sequence similarity added in when clustering inside HLA-allele-positive subsets. Repertoires with fewer than 30,000 or more than 120,000 public chains were left out of co-occurrence clustering, as were five repertoires with anomalous nucleotide sharing. Held by TCRdb, this immuneACCESS table contains in-frame sequences only and omits some clones. Under half of the omission traces to an unresolved V gene where checked; the cause of the rest is unknown. Clone size and V and J calls were adopted from that table, with D and trimming inferred from the DNA. The sample records fewer than 150,000 clones, about 79% of which are singletons. Less than 3% of the sample is taken by the ten largest.

On the study overall, not on this receptor specifically: It was suggested by the authors that the approach could potentially be generalized to other disease states and immunological phenotypes. Because HLA typing was missing for some donors at each locus, association tests included only the typed subset. A later genetic analysis associated a missense DCLRE1C variant with V-gene and J-gene trimming of TCR beta chains, and an independent cohort replicated the association. A later analysis found that TCR association rates varied across HLA loci, with DRB1 alleles showing the most associated TCRs and HLA-C alleles the fewest. The classifier was reported to diagnose cytomegalovirus status with high specificity and sensitivity in both the original and validation cohorts. This cohort had only TCR beta chains sequenced, and the lack of alpha or paired-chain data limited which features could be detected. A later analysis associated 15,000 to 20,000 TCR beta sequences with specific HLA alleles at a false discovery rate of 0.05. A total of fewer than 200 TCR beta chains were listed by the study as associated with cytomegalovirus. According to a later genetic analysis, donors in an Asian-associated ancestry cluster had fewer N-insertions in productive TCRs than the roughly 700-donor mean. When HLA alleles, especially DR and DQ, strongly co-occurred, attributing TCR associations to individual alleles was difficult. A later analysis reported that several top co-occurrence clusters appeared linked to parvovirus B19, influenza, CMV and Epstein-Barr virus. Most CMV-associated TCR beta chains appeared to be HLA-restricted in a later analysis, and the HLA associations seemed to be driven largely by CMV exposure. The only immune exposure information available for the cohort was CMV serostatus. Sequencing depth was assumed to be roughly uniform across donors in the presence/absence analyses, though that assumption may not hold. A further reported finding was that TCR beta sequences accurately predicted the HLA-A and HLA-B alleles for most subjects in the first cohort. While some public TCRs were present in many individuals, most TCR sequences turned up only very rarely across donors. In vitro tests confirmed that a few of the cytomegalovirus-associated TCR beta chains recognize cytomegalovirus antigens. Because counts were too low, roughly 18 rarely observed V segments, including chromosome 9 orphons, were left out of the earlier analysis of over 550 of the donors. Broadly in line with IMGT annotations, most TCR beta V segments showed up in productive rearrangements about 87% or about 30% of the time in an earlier analysis of around 550 of the donors. A group of highly shared sequence variants was considered likely to be a technical artifact of the sequencing pipeline. Compared with equally common non-associated chains, HLA-associated TCR beta chains in a later analysis were more clonally expanded and had lower generation probabilities. Linkage disequilibrium might explain the correlated functional status among segregating V segments, but an unknown experimental factor could not be ruled out.

The TCR sequence derives from a male donor in good health and CMV-seronegative. Sequenced sample: PBMCs.

The bases are TGTGCCAGCAGCCCCCCGGGATGGGGGGAAGCCTACGAGCAGTACTTC. The translation is CASSPPGWGEAYEQYF. The chain is encoded by TRBV7-9 joined to TRBJ2-7; tentative D gene TRBD2, with 6 bases matching. CDR1 and CDR2, looked up from the germline V gene (reference sequence), are SEHNR and FQNEAQ. The CDR3, from cysteine to phenylalanine, totals 16 residues. The retained sequence is limited to the CDR3, 48 bases, with the frame set at the first base. The V and J ends are trimmed by 5 bases and 2 bases, leaving 19 bases between them.